This entry lists 10 T cell receptor beta chains sequenced from one sample in a study of regulatory T cells in long-lasting Graves disease (dated by TCRdb to the early 2020s). The sample's time point label, decoded: persistent/refractory GD, antithyroid drugs over 5 years with positive TRAb. For both TCR sequencing and RNA sequencing, RNA was extracted from PBMCs in TRIzol. Library construction relied on multiplex PCR. The instrument was an Illumina HiSeq 4000. To build TCR beta libraries, CDR3 regions were amplified by Arm-PCR using iRepertoire HTBI primers. TCRdb's own reprocessing of the public reads used fastp at Q25 and MiXCR and kept productive beta chains. Duplicate CDR3 protein sequences are folded into a single record with the most common DNA and genes. This sample gives approximately 400,000 distinct CDR3 sequences in total; roughly a quarter of them show up just once. The ten largest make up roughly 28% of the sample.

The sample here was peripheral blood mononuclear cells (PBMCs), taken when the disease was refractory, from a patient treated with antithyroid drugs. The receptors come from a female donor with Graves disease.

The gene calls are TRBV2 and TRBJ1-3; D possibly corresponds to TRBD1 (5 bases). CDR1 and CDR2 (germline): SNHLY, FYNNEI. V lost 0 bases, J lost 1 base, and 10 bases lay in between. The CDR3 contains 16 residues. Here the CDR3 DNA reads TGTGCCAGCAGTGAAGCGCTCTGGGGGTCTGGAAACACCATATATTTT. Its translation is CASSEALWGSGNTIYF.

The chain links TRBV12-3 or TRBV12-4 to TRBJ1-2; D gene uncertain. Trimming took 5 bases from V and 9 from J, leaving 13 bases between them. CDR3 length: 12 amino acids. The CDR3 here is CASSNPGFRYTF. The CDR3 nucleotides read TGTGCCAGCAGTAACCCAGGCTTCCGCTACACCTTC.

This sequence joins TRBV2 and TRBJ2-7; D gene unclear. This CDR3 is 12 amino acids long. The V and J ends lost 2 bases and 7 bases respectively, with 9 bases between them. The germline CDR1 and CDR2 sequences are SNHLY and FYNNEI. CDR3 in DNA: TGTGCCAGCAGTGAAACAAAGCAGGAGCAGTACTTC. This gives the protein CASSETKQEQYF.

This clonotype was picked up many times. The chain carries TRBV4-2 and TRBJ1-2, with 7 bases matching TRBD1. Germline assignment: CDR1 LGHNA and CDR2 YNFKEQ. V was clipped by 1 base and J by 4 bases; unmatched bases: 6. This CDR3 contains 15 residues. This CDR3 is CASSQGGDRAYGYTF. The CDR3 DNA follows: TGTGCCAGCAGCCAAGGTGGGGACAGAGCCTATGGCTACACCTTC.

The CDR3 sequence is CASSIGQGYSYEQYF. CDR3 bases: TGTGCCAGTAGTATAGGACAGGGCTACTCCTACGAGCAGTACTTC. The chain is built from TRBV19 and TRBJ2-7; TRBD1 matches 7 bases. This CDR3 is 15 amino acids long. The germline CDR1 and CDR2 sequences are LNHDA and SQIVND (reference sequence). After removal of 1 base from V and 0 bases from J, the junction contained 3 bases not matched to a gene.

The chain has TRBV4-3 and TRBJ1-2; TRBD1 is a possible D gene (6 bases). In germline, CDR1 is LGHNA, CDR2 YSLEER. CDR3 length: 15 residues. V was cut by 1 base and J by 3 bases, with 12 bases left in between. DNA for the CDR3: TGCGCCAGCAGCCAAGTTTGGAGGGGGGACTATGGCTACACCTTC. Its protein is CASSQVWRGDYGYTF.

This clonotype was seen repeatedly, ten times or more. This chain links TRBV2 with TRBJ1-1, with no clear D. Looked up from germline, CDR1 is SNHLY and CDR2 is FYNNEI. This CDR3 is built from 14 residues. The V end lost 10 bases, the J end lost 3 bases, and 18 bases lay between the germline ends. The CDR3: CATRAEIGYTEAFF. The CDR3 nucleotides read TGTGCCACCCGGGCAGAGATAGGGTACACTGAAGCTTTCTTT.

This clonotype was observed a few times. This chain joins TRBV7-9 and TRBJ2-5, with D tentatively TRBD2 (6 bases). This CDR3 is built from 14 residues. Germline CDR1 reads SEHNR; CDR2 reads FQNEAQ (reference sequence). Trimming took off 5 bases at V and 7 bases at J, with 17 bases between the two ends. For the CDR3, the DNA is TGTGCCAGCAGCCCATCACCTGTGGGAGGGACCCAGTACTTC. Translating gives CASSPSPVGGTQYF.

The chain has TRBV25-1 and TRBJ2-1; 14 bases line up with TRBD2. With V trimmed by 7 bases and J by 0 bases, 2 bases remained unmatched. The germline V gene has CDR1 MGHDK and CDR2 SYGVNS. CDR3 length: 16 amino acids. CDR3 bases: TGTGCCAGCATGGGACTAGCGGGAGCCTCCTACAATGAGCAGTTCTTC. Translated: CASMGLAGASYNEQFF.

This clonotype was counted a few times. The genes are TRBV2 and TRBJ2-1; no definite D call. Germline values: CDR1 SNHLY, CDR2 FYNNEI. Trimming left V 6 bases short and J 1 base short, with 7 bases between. This CDR3 has 13 amino acids. CDR3 protein: CASSQDSYNEQFF. In DNA form, the CDR3 reads TGTGCCAGCAGCCAAGATTCCTACAATGAGCAGTTCTTC. The full variable domain, completed using reference TRBV2 and TRBJ2-1, is EPEVTQTPSHQVTQMGQEVILRCVPISNHLYFYWYRQILGQKVEFLVSFYNNEISEKSEIFDDQFSVERPDGSNFTLKIRSTKLEDSAMYFCASSQDSYNEQFFGPGTRLTVL.